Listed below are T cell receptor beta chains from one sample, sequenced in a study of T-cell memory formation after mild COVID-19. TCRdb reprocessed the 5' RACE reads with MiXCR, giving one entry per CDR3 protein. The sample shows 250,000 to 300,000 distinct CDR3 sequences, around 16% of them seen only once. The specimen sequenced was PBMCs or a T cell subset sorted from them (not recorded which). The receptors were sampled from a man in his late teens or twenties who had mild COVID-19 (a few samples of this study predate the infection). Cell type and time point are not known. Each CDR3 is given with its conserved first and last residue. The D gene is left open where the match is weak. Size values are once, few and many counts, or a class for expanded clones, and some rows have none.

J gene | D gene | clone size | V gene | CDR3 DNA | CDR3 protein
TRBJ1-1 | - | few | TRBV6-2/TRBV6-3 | TGTGCCAGCAGTTACGGCCCCTCCAAGCCTGAAGCTTTCTTT | CASSYGPSKPEAFF
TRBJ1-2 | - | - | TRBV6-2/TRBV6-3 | TGTGCCAGCAGTTCGTGGGCCGCCAAGGATGGCTACACCTTC | CASSSWAAKDGYTF
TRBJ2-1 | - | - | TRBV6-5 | TGTGCCAGCAGTTATTATCAGGGAAATGAGCAGTTCTTC | CASSYYQGNEQFF
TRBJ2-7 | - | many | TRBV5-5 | TGTGCCAGCAGCCCTGATGGACAGCCCAAGGAGCAGTACTTC | CASSPDGQPKEQYF
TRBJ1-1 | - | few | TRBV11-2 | TGTGCCAGCAGCCCGAGGACAGCCACGCTCAAGTTGCAGGCTTTCTTT | CASSPRTATLKLQAFF
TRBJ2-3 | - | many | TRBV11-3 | TGTGCCAGCAGCTTCGACACAGGGGATACGCAGTATTTT | CASSFDTGDTQYF
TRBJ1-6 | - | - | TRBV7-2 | TGTGCCAGCAGCTTGGCCATGACAGCGACTAATTCACCCCTCCACTTT | CASSLAMTATNSPLHF
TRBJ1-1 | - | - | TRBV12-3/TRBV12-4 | TGTGCCAGCAGTCCCCGGTCCTGGAACACTGAAGCTTTCTTT | CASSPRSWNTEAFF
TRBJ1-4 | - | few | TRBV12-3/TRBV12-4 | TGTGCCAGCAGTTTAATGGGGCTCGAAAAACTGTTTTTT | CASSLMGLEKLFF
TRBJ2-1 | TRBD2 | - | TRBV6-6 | TGTGCCAGCAGAACCGGGGGGACCACCTACAATGAGCAGTTCTTC | CASRTGGTTYNEQFF
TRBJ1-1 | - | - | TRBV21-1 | TGTGCCAGCAGCAGAACAGGGTTTAACACTGAAGCTTTCTTT | CASSRTGFNTEAFF
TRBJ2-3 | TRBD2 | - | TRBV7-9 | TGTGCCAGCAGCTTGTCGCTAGCGGGGTCAGATACGCAGTATTTT | CASSLSLAGSDTQYF
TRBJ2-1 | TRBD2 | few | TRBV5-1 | TGCGCCAGCAGCTTGGCCAGCGGGGGCTATAACAATGAGCAGTTCTTC | CASSLASGGYNNEQFF
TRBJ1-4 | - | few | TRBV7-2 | TGTGCCAGCAGCTCAGCCGGGAGGGGAGTGGCAACTAATGAAAAACTGTTTTTT | CASSSAGRGVATNEKLFF
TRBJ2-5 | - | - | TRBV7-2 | TGTGCCAGCAGCGCCAGCCTCCGGGAGACCCAGTACTTC | CASSASLRETQYF
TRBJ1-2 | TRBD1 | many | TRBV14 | TGTGCCAGCAGCCATCAGGGGGCCTATGGCTACACCTTC | CASSHQGAYGYTF
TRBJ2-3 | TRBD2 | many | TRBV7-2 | TGTGCCAGCAGCTTACTAGCGGGGGTCCGCACAGATACGCAGTATTTT | CASSLLAGVRTDTQYF
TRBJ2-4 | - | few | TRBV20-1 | TGCAGTGCTAGAATAAAGTGGGATCTAGCCAAAAACATTCAGTACTTC | CSARIKWDLAKNIQYF
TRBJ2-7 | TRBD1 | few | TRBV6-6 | TGTGCCAGCACCTGGACAGGAAACGAGCAGTACTTC | CASTWTGNEQYF
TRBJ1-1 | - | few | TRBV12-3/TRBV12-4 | TGTGCCAGCAGTCCAGACTGGGACACTGAAGCTTTCTTT | CASSPDWDTEAFF
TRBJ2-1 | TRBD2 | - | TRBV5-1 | TGCGCCAGCAGCAAATTTCTTACTAGCGGGGGGGCCCTAGCCTACAATGAGCAGTTCTTC | CASSKFLTSGGALAYNEQFF
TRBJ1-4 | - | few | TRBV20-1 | TGCAGTGCTAGAGATGGCTGGGGCGTAAATGAAAAACTGTTTTTT | CSARDGWGVNEKLFF
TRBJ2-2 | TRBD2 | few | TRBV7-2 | TGTGCCAGCAGCTTACTCGGTCGGGGGGCCGGGGAGCTGTTTTTT | CASSLLGRGAGELFF
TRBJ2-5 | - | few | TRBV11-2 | TGTGCCAGCAGATCCCTTGGGGCTGGAAGAGCAGGGGAGACCCAGTACTTC | CASRSLGAGRAGETQYF
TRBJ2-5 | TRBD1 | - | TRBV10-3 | TGTGCCACGCGTTTGACAGGGATCTTCCAAGAGACCCAGTACTTC | CATRLTGIFQETQYF
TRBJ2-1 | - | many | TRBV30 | TGTGCCTGGAGTTCAAGTAGTATAAATGAGCAGTTCTTC | CAWSSSSINEQFF
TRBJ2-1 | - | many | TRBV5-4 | TGTGCCAGCAGCTTGGGGGGGTGGAACTACAATGAGCAGTTCTTC | CASSLGGWNYNEQFF
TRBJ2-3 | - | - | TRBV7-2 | TGTGCCAGCAGCGTGGCGAGAGGGACAGATACGCAGTATTTT | CASSVARGTDTQYF
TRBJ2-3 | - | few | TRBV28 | TGTGCCAGCAGTTTATCGCTAGTAGAAGATACGCAGTATTTT | CASSLSLVEDTQYF
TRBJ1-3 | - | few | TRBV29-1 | TGCAGCGTTGGGAGCCGTTTAAACACCATATATTTT | CSVGSRLNTIYF
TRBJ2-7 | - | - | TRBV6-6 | TGTGCCAGCAGTTACTCCGTGACAGGCTCGGGCGAGCAGTACTTC | CASSYSVTGSGEQYF
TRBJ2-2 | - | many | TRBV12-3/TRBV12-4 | TGTGCCAGCAGTTTAGGGGAAGGGCAGAACACCGGGGAGCTGTTTTTT | CASSLGEGQNTGELFF
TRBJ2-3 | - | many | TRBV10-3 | TGTGCCATCAGTGAAACGAGGCTGGTTTCCACGGATACGCAGTATTTT | CAISETRLVSTDTQYF
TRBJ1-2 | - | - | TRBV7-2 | TGTGCCAGCAGCTTAGGGGAGACGGTCAACTATGGCTACACCTTC | CASSLGETVNYGYTF
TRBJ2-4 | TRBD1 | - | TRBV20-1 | TGCAGTGCTAGAGATGGGGCAGGGGGTAGGGACATTCAGTACTTC | CSARDGAGGRDIQYF
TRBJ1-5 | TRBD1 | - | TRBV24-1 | TGTGCCACCGGACAGGGGGAAAATCAGCCCCAGCATTTT | CATGQGENQPQHF
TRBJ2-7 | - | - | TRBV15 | TGTGCCACCAGCAGAGATGGCGGGTTGGGCTCCTACGAGCAGTACTTC | CATSRDGGLGSYEQYF
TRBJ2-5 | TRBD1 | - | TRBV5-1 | TGCGCCAGCATGGGACAGGTCGCCCAAGAGACCCAGTACTTC | CASMGQVAQETQYF
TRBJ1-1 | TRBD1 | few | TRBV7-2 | TGTGCCAGCAGCTACAGGGGCCTGAACACTGAAGCTTTCTTT | CASSYRGLNTEAFF
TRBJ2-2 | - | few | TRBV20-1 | TGCAGTGCACGCAGCAGGGCGGGCACCGGGGAGCTGTTTTTT | CSARSRAGTGELFF
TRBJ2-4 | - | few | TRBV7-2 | TGTGCCAGCAGCGTGGACAGCTACATTCAGTACTTC | CASSVDSYIQYF
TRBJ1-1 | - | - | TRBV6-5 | TGTGCCAGCAGTTACTCGCTTATGAACACTGAAGCTTTCTTT | CASSYSLMNTEAFF
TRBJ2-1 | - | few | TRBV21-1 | TGTGCCAGCAGCACGATAGTACGGTACAATGAGCAGTTCTTC | CASSTIVRYNEQFF
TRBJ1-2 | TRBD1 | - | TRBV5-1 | TGCGCCAGCAGCTTAAGGACAGGGGGCGCGGACTATGGCTACACCTTC | CASSLRTGGADYGYTF
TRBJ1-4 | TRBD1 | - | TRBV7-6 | TGTGCCAGCAGCTTGGCTACAGGGGGAATTAATGAAAAACTGTTTTTT | CASSLATGGINEKLFF
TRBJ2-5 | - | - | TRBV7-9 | TGTGCCAGCAGCTCACTGGGGGGCCTGGAGACCCAGTACTTC | CASSSLGGLETQYF
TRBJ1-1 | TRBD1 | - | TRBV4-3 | TGCGCCAGCAGCCATGAAAACCGGGACAGAAAAGCTTTCTTT | CASSHENRDRKAFF
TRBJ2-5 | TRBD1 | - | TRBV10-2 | TGCGCCAGCAGGCACAGGGGAGAGACCCAGTACTTC | CASRHRGETQYF
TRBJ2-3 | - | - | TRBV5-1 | TGCGCCAGCACCCCCCCCGGGGGTCACACAGATACGCAGTATTTT | CASTPPGGHTDTQYF
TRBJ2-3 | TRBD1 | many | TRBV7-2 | TGTGCCAGCAGCTTGGACAGGGGCACAGATACGCAGTATTTT | CASSLDRGTDTQYF
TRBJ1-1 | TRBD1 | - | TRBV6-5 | TGTGCCAGCAGTTACTCGTCACAGGGGTCCACTGAAGCTTTCTTT | CASSYSSQGSTEAFF
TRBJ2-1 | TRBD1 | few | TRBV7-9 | TGTGCCAGCAGCTACTCCGGGACAGGGTTGGTCAATGAGCAGTTCTTC | CASSYSGTGLVNEQFF
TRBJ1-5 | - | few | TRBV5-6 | TGTGCCAGCAGCTCGGGTCTTTTAGGGGCCCAGCATTTT | CASSSGLLGAQHF